These 13 T cell receptor beta chains were all obtained from the same sample, sequenced in a study of CD8 T cells in ankylosing spondylitis. TCRdb re-called the 5' RACE reads with MiXCR, one entry per CDR3 protein. The data show about 360,000 distinct CDR3 sequences, 20% to 25% seen once. Material: blood, either unsorted or a sorted T cell fraction (not recorded which). The receptors stem from a male donor with ankylosing spondylitis or in good health (not recorded which).

This clonotype was observed a few times. The chain employs TRBV11-2 and TRBJ2-3; D is uncertain. CDR3 size: 18 residues. CDR1 and CDR2 (germline): SGHAT, FQNNGV. Trimming stripped 5 bases from V and 0 bases from J, with 21 bases between. CDR3 in amino acids: CASSRYSPMTASTDTQYF. The CDR3 coding sequence is TGTGCCAGCAGCCGTTACAGCCCCATGACCGCTAGCACAGATACGCAGTATTTT.

Only a few counts were recorded for this clonotype. The chain carries TRBV28 and TRBJ2-5, with D tentatively TRBD1 (5 bases). Trimming took off 8 bases at V and 4 bases at J, with 14 bases between the two ends. The CDR3 contains 13 residues. Germline assignment: CDR1 MDHEN and CDR2 SYDVKM. The DNA for the CDR3 is TGTGCCAGCGAAGGGGCCCTCATAGAGACCCAGTACTTC. Its protein is CASEGALIETQYF.

This clonotype has only a few counts. This sequence joins TRBV28 and TRBJ2-7; D perhaps matches TRBD2 (5 bases). Trimming stripped 5 bases from V and 5 bases from J, with 19 bases between. CDR1 and CDR2 (germline): MDHEN, SYDVKM. There are 15 residues in the CDR3. The CDR3 nucleotides read TGTGCCAGCAGTACACCTCGGAATAGCGCCCACGAGCAGTACTTC. Protein product: CASSTPRNSAHEQYF.

There are a few counts of this clonotype. The chain recombines TRBV10-2 with TRBJ2-2; TRBD2 matches at 11 bases. Germline V lookup: CDR1 WSHSY, CDR2 SAAADI. The CDR3 loop spans 13 amino acids. J lost 6 bases, V lost 8 bases, and 2 bases had no gene match. The CDR3 reads CASLSGGAGELFF. The CDR3 bases are TGCGCCAGCCTTAGCGGGGGGGCCGGGGAGCTGTTTTTT.

Remarks on this clonotype: A read error is possible here, since a much larger clone lies one base away. The V gene is TRBV3-1, the J gene TRBJ2-7; D unresolved. The CDR3 has 15 amino acids. The germline gives CDR1 LGHDT, CDR2 YNNKEL (reference sequence). The CDR3 sequence is CACSQGLASSYEQYF. The CDR3 DNA sequence: TGTGCCTGCAGCCAAGGGCTTGCGAGCTCCTACGAGCAGTACTTC.

This clonotype was observed many times. The chain combines TRBV12-3 or TRBV12-4 with TRBJ1-4, with TRBD1 matching over 7 bases. CDR3 size: 13 residues. V shed 5 bases and J 8 bases; nucleotides not matched to a gene: 5. The CDR3 DNA is TGTGCCAGCAGTCGGGGGACAGACGAAAAACTGTTTTTT. It specifies CASSRGTDEKLFF.

This clonotype was counted between two and nine times. The V and J genes are TRBV12-3 or TRBV12-4 and TRBJ2-2, with D maybe TRBD1 (5 bases). The CDR3 is made up of 13 amino acids. The germline V and J ends were trimmed by 6 bases and 4 bases, with 9 bases remaining between them. The CDR3 spells CASSRVGTGELFF. As DNA, the CDR3 is TGTGCCAGCAGCAGGGTAGGCACCGGGGAGCTGTTTTTT.

There are many counts of this clonotype. The chain carries TRBV27 and TRBJ2-5, with D unclear. Germline V CDR1 and CDR2: MNHEY, SMNVEV (reference sequence). V lost 3 bases and J lost 5, with 10 bases in between. CDR3 length: 13 amino acids. The CDR3 protein is CASSFSPVETQYF. The CDR3 DNA reads TGTGCCAGCAGTTTCTCCCCCGTGGAGACCCAGTACTTC.

CDR3 residues: CSVEGSGTRRDIQYF. The CDR3 DNA reads as TGCAGCGTTGAAGGTTCCGGGACCAGAAGGGACATTCAGTACTTC. The chain has TRBV29-1 and TRBJ2-4, with D perhaps assigned TRBD1 or TRBD2 (5 bases each). V was cut by 1 base and J by 8 bases, with 18 bases left in between. The CDR3 has 15 amino acids. Germline V gene data show CDR1 as SQVTM and CDR2 as ANQGSEA.

The rearrangement links TRBV5-1 to TRBJ2-1; D possibly matches TRBD1 or TRBD2 (6 bases each). The CDR3 consists of 16 residues. Trimming removed 5 bases at V and 1 base at J, with 16 bases between. Germline V CDR1 and CDR2: SGHRS, YFSETQ. The CDR3 DNA sequence: TGCGCCAGCAGTTTCCCAGGGGAGGTATCCTACAATGAGCAGTTCTTC. Protein product: CASSFPGEVSYNEQFF.

This clonotype was counted only a few times. The gene calls are TRBV11-2 and TRBJ2-1; D uncertain. Trimming removed 3 bases from V and 4 bases from J, with 16 bases in between. This CDR3 contains 16 residues. Germline-derived CDR1 and CDR2 are SGHAT and FQNNGV. The CDR3 DNA reads as TGTGCCAGCAGCTTGGTTGGGGTGGTCTCGTACAATGAGCAGTTCTTC. Protein sequence: CASSLVGVVSYNEQFF.

The chain uses TRBV7-2 and TRBJ2-5; 7 nucleotides agree with TRBD1. J lost 5 bases, V lost 5 bases, and 11 bases had no gene match. Germline V gene data show CDR1 as SGHTA and CDR2 as FQGNSA. The CDR3 loop spans 15 amino acids. The CDR3 reads CASSHMTGSMETQYF. CDR3 sequence (DNA): TGTGCCAGCAGCCACATGACAGGGTCGATGGAGACCCAGTACTTC.

CDR3 sequence reads: CASSGYYEQYF. Written as DNA, the CDR3 is TGCGCCAGCAGTGGGTACTACGAGCAGTACTTC. The gene calls are TRBV10-2 and TRBJ2-7; D not resolved. With 4 bases removed from V and 3 bases from J, the gap between germline ends came to 4 bases. Per germline, CDR1 WSHSY and CDR2 SAAADI. This CDR3 spans 11 amino acids.